The sequence of this T cell receptor beta chain was determined in a study of T-cell reconstitution after alpha-beta-depleted transplantation in children. Preparation of the TCRbeta library used unique molecular identifiers. TCRdb called the PCR reads again in MiXCR, with one record for every CDR3 protein. The sample has 450,000 to 500,000 distinct CDR3 sequences; around 12% are singletons. Trimming stripped 3 bases from V and 6 bases from J, with 8 bases between. This CDR3 is built from 13 residues. Germline loops: CDR1 SGHTA, CDR2 FQGTGA. This chain joins TRBV7-3 and TRBJ2-2; D is uncertain. The clonotype was recovered from a human donor who donated a stem cell graft to a child with combined immunodeficiency. Here the sequenced sample was PBMCs from the stem cell graft donor, taken from the stem cell graft. The CDR3: CASSLNAAGELFF. CDR3 nucleotide sequence: TGTGCCAGCAGCTTGAACGCCGCCGGGGAGCTGTTTTTT.